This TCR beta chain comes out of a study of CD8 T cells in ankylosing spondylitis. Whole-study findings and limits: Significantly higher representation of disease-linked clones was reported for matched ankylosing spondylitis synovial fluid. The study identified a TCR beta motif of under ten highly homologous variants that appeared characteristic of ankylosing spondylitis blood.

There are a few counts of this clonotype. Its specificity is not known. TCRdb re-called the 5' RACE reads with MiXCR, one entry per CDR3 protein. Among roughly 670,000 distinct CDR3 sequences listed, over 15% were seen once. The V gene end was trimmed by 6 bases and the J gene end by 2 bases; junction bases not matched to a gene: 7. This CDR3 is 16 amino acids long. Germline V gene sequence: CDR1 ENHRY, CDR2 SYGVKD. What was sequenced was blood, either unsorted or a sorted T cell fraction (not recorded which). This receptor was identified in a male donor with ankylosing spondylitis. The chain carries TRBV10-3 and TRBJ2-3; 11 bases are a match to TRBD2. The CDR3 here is CAIRRGLAATTDTQYF. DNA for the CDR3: TGTGCCATCAGGAGGGGACTAGCGGCGACCACAGATACGCAGTATTTT.